Each of the 28 T cell receptor beta chains below was sequenced from the same sample in a study of blood T cell repertoires in COVID-19. Clones were sequenced by immunoSEQ multiplex PCR, and TCRdb holds only the in-frame ones, with some missing. The sample includes around 140,000 clones, around 84% of them seen just once. Sequenced: peripheral blood. These receptors came from a man in his fifties or sixties with active or convalescent COVID-19.

V is TRBV10-3 and J is TRBJ1-5, with D possibly being TRBD1 (6 bases). V lost 0 bases, J lost 2 bases, and 8 bases lay in between. The CDR3 extends over 15 amino acids. Looked up from germline, CDR1 is ENHRY and CDR2 is SYGVKD. CDR3 region: CAISESGGGNQPQHF. The CDR3 DNA reads as TGTGCCATCAGTGAGTCAGGGGGTGGCAATCAGCCCCAGCATTTT.

The V and J genes are TRBV9 and TRBJ1-1; 7 nucleotides line up with TRBD1. CDR1 is SGDLS and CDR2 is YYNGEE in the germline V gene. Trimming removed 3 bases from V and 7 bases from J; junction bases left unmatched: 9. The length of the CDR3 is 14 residues. The CDR3 region is CASSARQGLGEAFF. As DNA, the CDR3 is TGTGCCAGCAGCGCCAGACAGGGTCTAGGTGAAGCTTTCTTT.

V gene TRBV14 combines with J gene TRBJ2-3; possible D gene TRBD2, 5 bases. Germline V gene sequence: CDR1 SGHDN, CDR2 FVKESK. The CDR3 consists of 12 residues. The germline V and J ends were trimmed by 4 bases and 10 bases, with 12 bases remaining between them. CDR3: CASSPLAGAQYF. Here the CDR3 DNA reads TGTGCCAGCAGCCCACTGGCCGGGGCGCAGTATTTT.

The rearrangement uses TRBV2 and TRBJ1-2, with D perhaps matching TRBD1 (6 bases). The CDR3 covers 17 residues. Germline V gives CDR1 SNHLY, CDR2 FYNNEI. Trimming removed 6 bases at V and 8 bases at J, with 28 bases between. CDR3 amino acids: CASSPDLGGRVGAGYTF. The CDR3 nucleotides are TGTGCCAGCAGCCCCGATTTGGGGGGGCGCGTGGGGGCAGGCTACACCTTC.

The CDR3 DNA is TGTGCCAGCAGTTACGATTGGGGGGTGGGCACTGAAGCTTTCTTT. Translating gives CASSYDWGVGTEAFF. The chain combines TRBV6-5 with TRBJ1-1; D might be TRBD1 (5 bases). The CDR3 covers 15 residues. Trimming pared 2 bases from V and 4 bases from J, leaving 14 bases between. CDR1 and CDR2 (germline): MNHEY, SVGAGI.

This clone turned up a few times. The gene calls are TRBV4-3 and TRBJ1-1, with TRBD1 matching 10 bases. Germline values: CDR1 LGHNA, CDR2 YSLEER. The CDR3 sequence is 15 residues long. The junction had 5 bases not matched to a gene; V was cut back by 2 bases and J by 5 bases. The CDR3 DNA reads TGCGCCAGCAGCCAACGACAGGGGGCGCCGACTGAAGCTTTCTTT. It translates to CASSQRQGAPTEAFF.

The chain couples TRBV4-3 to TRBJ2-1; D is possibly TRBD1 (6 bases). The CDR3 runs to 17 residues. Germline CDR1 LGHNA, CDR2 YSLEER. V lost 1 base to trimming and J lost 5 bases, with 18 bases between them. As DNA, the CDR3 is TGCGCCAGCAGCCAAGGATTTGGACAGAGTTATAACAATGAGCAGTTCTTC. It is translated as CASSQGFGQSYNNEQFF.

A note on this clone: The junction does not match germline at one end; this may be a read error. The CDR3 DNA sequence: TGCGGCAGCGTGGGACAGGGTGGATCCCAGTACTTC. It codes for CGSVGQGGSQYF. The chain joins TRBV10-2 to TRBJ2-5, with TRBD1 matching over 9 bases. This CDR3 comprises 12 residues. Germline CDR1 and CDR2: WSHSY and SAAADI.

The CDR3 here is CASSLLPGQANTEAFF. The CDR3, as DNA: TGTGCCAGCAGCTTGCTCCCGGGACAGGCGAACACTGAAGCTTTCTTT. The chain carries TRBV5-8 and TRBJ1-1; TRBD1 matches 8 bases. The CDR3 spans 16 residues. V lost 1 base and J lost 1; bases outside the gene matches: 6. CDR1 and CDR2 (germline): SGHTS, YDEGEE.

The chain is built from TRBV7-8 and TRBJ1-1; D is ambiguous. From germline, CDR1 is SGHVS and CDR2 FQNEAQ. The V end was cut by 11 bases, the J end by 5 bases, with 9 bases between. CDR3 size: 10 residues. DNA for the CDR3: TGTGCCTTAACTCGAACTGAAGCTTTCTTT. Translating gives CALTRTEAFF.

The chain has TRBV24-1 and TRBJ2-3, with D maybe TRBD2 (7 bases). The CDR3 is 15 amino acids. Germline-derived CDR1 and CDR2 are KGHDR and SFDVKD. Trimming cost V 3 bases and J 6 bases, with 15 bases left between them. The CDR3 loop reads CATSDRDKRGDTQYF. The CDR3 DNA reads TGTGCCACCAGTGATCGGGACAAGCGGGGTGATACGCAGTATTTT.

The chain carries TRBV7-2 and TRBJ1-2, with 11 bases lining up with TRBD1. After removal of 4 bases from V and 5 bases from J, the junction contained 12 bases not matched to a gene. Germline values: CDR1 SGHTA, CDR2 FQGNSA. The CDR3 extends over 17 amino acids. The CDR3 nucleotides are TGTGCCAGCAGCTCTACCCTAAGGACAGGGGGCTTATATGGCTACACCTTC. Protein sequence: CASSSTLRTGGLYGYTF.

The chain joins TRBV19 to TRBJ1-1; a weak D match, TRBD1 (6 bases). The V gene lost 9 bases and the J gene lost 0 bases, with 17 bases spanning the gap. The V gene's germline CDR1 is LNHDA and CDR2 SQIVND (reference sequence). The CDR3 is made up of 15 amino acids. In DNA form, the CDR3 reads TGTGCCAGCCGACAAATACAGGGACTGAACACTGAAGCTTTCTTT. Protein: CASRQIQGLNTEAFF.

The chain couples TRBV7-8 to TRBJ2-7; D is possibly TRBD1 (6 bases). With 5 bases removed from V and 6 bases from J, the gap between germline ends came to 17 bases. The CDR3 covers 14 residues. In germline, CDR1 is SGHVS, CDR2 FQNEAQ. The CDR3 is CASSVGHTSLEQYV. DNA for the CDR3: TGTGCCAGCAGCGTGGGACATACATCCCTCGAGCAGTACGTC.

This clone is a singleton in its sample. V and J are TRBV7-8 and TRBJ1-1, with D possibly matching TRBD1 (5 bases). V shed 10 bases and J shed 5 bases, with 17 bases lying between them. The CDR3 is made up of 13 amino acids. Germline lookup yields CDR1 SGHVS and CDR2 FQNEAQ. DNA of the CDR3: TGTGCCACACGGCCCGGGGGAAGAACTGAAGCTTTCTTT. It translates to CATRPGGRTEAFF.

This chain connects TRBV6-5 to TRBJ1-2, with no clear D. Germline lookup yields CDR1 MNHEY and CDR2 SVGAGI. The CDR3 is 13 amino acids. Trimming removed 0 bases at V and 5 bases at J, with 7 bases between. CDR3 DNA sequence: TGTGCCAGCAGTTACTCCGGAGGTTATGGCTACACCTTC. Encoded protein: CASSYSGGYGYTF.

The chain employs TRBV6-1 and TRBJ1-2; 7 nucleotides agree with TRBD1. V was clipped by 1 base and J by 8 bases; unmatched bases: 1. The CDR3 totals 12 residues. Germline CDR1 MNHNS, CDR2 SASEGT. The DNA of the CDR3 is TGTGCCAGCAGTGAAGTAGGGGGCGGCTACACCTTC. It translates to CASSEVGGGYTF.

This clone was recorded only once. The gene calls are TRBV9 and TRBJ2-2, with D possibly being TRBD2 (6 bases). The ends were cut back, 0 bases at V and 1 base at J, with 10 bases in the middle. The CDR3 runs to 16 residues. Germline V gene data show CDR1 as SGDLS and CDR2 as YYNGEE. The CDR3 spells CASSVVGGMNTGELFF. CDR3 DNA sequence: TGTGCCAGCAGCGTAGTTGGCGGGATGAACACCGGGGAGCTGTTTTTT. Looking up the rest from reference TRBV9 and TRBJ2-2 gives the full variable domain: DSGVTQTPKHLITATGQRVTLRCSPRSGDLSVYWYQQSLDQGLQFLIQYYNGEERAKGNILERFSAQQFPDLHSELNLSSLELGDSALYFCASSVVGGMNTGELFFGEGSRLTVL.

The V gene is TRBV19, the J gene TRBJ2-5; D may be TRBD1 (6 bases). The CDR3 runs to 14 residues. Germline V gene data show CDR1 as LNHDA and CDR2 as SQIVND (reference sequence). The V and J ends lost 4 bases and 4 bases respectively, with 13 bases between them. In nucleotides, the CDR3 is TGTGCCAGTAGTAAACAGGGATCGGCAGAGACCCAGTACTTC. It translates to CASSKQGSAETQYF.

The rearrangement uses TRBV19 and TRBJ1-1; no clear D gene. This CDR3 is 12 amino acids long. Germline V lookup: CDR1 LNHDA, CDR2 SQIVND (reference sequence). Trimming shortened V by 2 bases and J by 8 bases, and 9 bases separated the two germline ends. CDR3 sequence (DNA): TGTGCCAGTAGTATATATCTCGGGGAAGCTTTCTTT. Translation: CASSIYLGEAFF.

V and J are TRBV5-4 and TRBJ2-5, with 13 bases lining up with TRBD2. CDR3 length equals 17 residues. J was trimmed by 0 bases and V by 0 bases; bases with no gene match: 2. The germline V gene encodes CDR1 SGHNT and CDR2 YYREEE (reference sequence). The CDR3 DNA follows: TGTGCCAGCAGCTTGGGGACTAGCGGGGGATACCAAGAGACCCAGTACTTC. It translates to CASSLGTSGGYQETQYF. Based on the CDR3 plus reference TRBV5-4 and TRBJ2-5, the full variable domain is ETGVTQSPTHLIKTRGQQVTLRCSSQSGHNTVSWYQQALGQGPQFIFQYYREEENGRGNFPPRFSGLQFPNYSSELNVNALELDDSALYLCASSLGTSGGYQETQYFGPGTRLLVL.

This chain uses TRBV19 with TRBJ1-2, with TRBD1 identical over 8 bases. CDR1 is LNHDA and CDR2 is SQIVND in the germline V gene (reference sequence). The J segment lost 3 bases and the V segment lost 6 bases, leaving 6 bases of the junction unmatched. The CDR3 loop spans 14 amino acids. CDR3 sequence reads: CASRNGQGYYGYTF. As DNA, the CDR3 is TGTGCCAGTAGGAATGGACAGGGCTACTATGGCTACACCTTC.

This clone was counted a few times. The genes are TRBV2 and TRBJ2-5; TRBD1 aligns across 7 bases. Germline assignment: CDR1 SNHLY and CDR2 FYNNEI. The length of the CDR3 is 14 residues. With V trimmed by 8 bases and J by 4 bases, 10 bases remained unmatched. CDR3: CASGETGMGETQYF. CDR3 sequence (DNA): TGTGCCAGCGGGGAGACAGGGATGGGAGAGACCCAGTACTTC.

This chain links TRBV2 with TRBJ1-5; the D gene is possibly TRBD1 (5 bases). Germline CDR1 is SNHLY and CDR2 is FYNNEI. The CDR3 sequence is 18 residues long. The germline V and J ends were trimmed by 0 bases and 2 bases, with 17 bases remaining between them. CDR3 sequence (DNA): TGTGCCAGCAGTGAAGCTCGGGGAGGGGACCTTGGCAATCAGCCCCAGCATTTT. Protein: CASSEARGGDLGNQPQHF.

V is TRBV2 and J is TRBJ2-7; a weak D match, TRBD2 (6 bases). Trimming shortened V by 4 bases and J by 1 base, and 11 bases separated the two germline ends. Germline V gene sequence: CDR1 SNHLY, CDR2 FYNNEI. The CDR3 covers 14 residues. The CDR3 nucleotides read TGTGCCAGCAGTGGGAGGGGAGATTCCTACGAGCAGTACGTC. Protein sequence: CASSGRGDSYEQYV.

This clone is a singleton in its sample. The CDR3 sequence is CASQLEGSYEQYV. CDR3 bases: TGTGCCAGTCAATTGGAGGGTTCCTACGAGCAGTACGTC. V usage is TRBV6-1 and J usage is TRBJ2-7; possibly TRBD2 for D (6 bases). The CDR3 is 13 amino acids. CDR1 and CDR2 from the germline V gene are MNHNS and SASEGT. Trimming stripped 9 bases from V and 1 base from J, with 13 bases between.

J is TRBJ2-7 and V is TRBV10-2; TRBD2 might be the D (6 bases). CDR1 is WSHSY and CDR2 is SAAADI in the germline V gene. V lost 6 bases and J 5 bases, leaving 17 bases between the germline ends. The CDR3 sequence is 14 residues long. The chain's CDR3 is CASSAAASEHEQYV. DNA of the CDR3: TGCGCCAGCAGCGCCGCGGCTAGCGAGCACGAGCAGTACGTC.

CDR3 protein: CATSDFTSGSTDTQYF. CDR3 nucleotide sequence: TGTGCCACCAGTGATTTTACTAGCGGGAGCACAGATACGCAGTATTTT. This rearrangement joins TRBV24-1 to TRBJ2-3, with 9 positions matching TRBD2. This CDR3 has 16 amino acids. V shed 1 base and J 0 bases; nucleotides not matched to a gene: 1. CDR1 is KGHDR, CDR2 SFDVKD, per germline.